The T cell receptor beta chain described here comes from a study of somatic mutations in cytotoxic T cells in rheumatoid arthritis. Study conclusions and caveats: In about an eighth of the roughly 65 patients, the largest CD8+ clone exceeded 20% of CD8+ cells. Rheumatoid arthritis patients were compared with age-matched healthy controls, and their CD8+ T-cell clonality did not differ significantly.

Measured with immunoSEQ multiplex PCR; TCRdb has only the in-frame clones, and not every one. The repertoire consists of approximately 18,000 clones, with over 65% occurring once and the leading ten covering about 5.7%. This clone was counted between two and nine times. Its antigen is currently unknown. Once isolated by positive magnetic bead selection, the CD4+ and CD8+ cells had their purity checked by flow cytometry. Trimming removed 1 base at V and 4 bases at J, with 13 bases between. The CDR3 is made up of 15 amino acids. CDR1 is MNHEY and CDR2 is SVGAGI in the germline V gene. The sequence derives from a man in his fifties or sixties in good health. The rearrangement joins TRBV6-5 to TRBJ2-5, with D uncertain. Specimen: CD8+ T cells sorted from blood. The CDR3 DNA reads TGTGCCAGCAGTTACTTCCCCCAGGCAGGAGAGACCCAGTACTTC. It specifies CASSYFPQAGETQYF.